This T cell receptor (beta chain) was recorded in a study of vaccination and CD4 T cells after COVID-19. Study background: A positive SARS-CoV-2 nasal swab PCR result was recorded for each convalescent patient; about ten were mild and one severe.

The treatment denotes: approximately 9-day PBMC culture with coronavirus spike peptide pools or control peptides (ViraFEST assay). Concerning this clonotype: The target antigen is unknown.

Cultured CD4+ T cell DNA was sequenced using the Oncomine TCR Beta short-read assay. Using its own MiXCR run on the PCR reads, TCRdb lists one record per CDR3 protein. This table has 27,000 or so distinct CDR3 sequences, over 45% appearing once. The germline V gene encodes CDR1 LNHDA and CDR2 SQIVND (reference sequence). Trimming shortened V by 1 base and J by 2 bases, and 11 bases separated the two germline ends. CDR3 length equals 15 residues. The chain combines TRBV19 with TRBJ2-5, with D tentatively TRBD1 (6 bases). The sample comprised CD4+ T cells from blood, cultured in vitro. This TCR derives from a human donor who had recovered from COVID-19. The CDR3 is CASSIAQGTQETQYF. The CDR3 DNA is TGTGCCAGTAGTATAGCCCAGGGGACACAAGAGACCCAGTACTTC.